The 10 T cell receptor beta chains listed next were all sequenced from one sample in a study of T cells after yellow fever vaccination. TCRdb passed the 5' RACE reads through MiXCR, listing each CDR3 protein once. The top ten hold roughly 18% of the sample, which has around 350,000 distinct CDR3 sequences, 9.5% to 13% seen once. Sequences were derived from PBMCs, sampled on the day of the first yellow fever vaccination. Receptor source: a man between 18 and 35 years old who received the YFV17D yellow fever vaccine.

In this sample, this clonotype turned up a few times. This rearrangement joins TRBV7-8 to TRBJ1-2; D possibly corresponds to TRBD1 (6 bases). Germline V gene sequence: CDR1 SGHVS, CDR2 FQNEAQ. V shed 1 base and J shed 3 bases, with 9 bases lying between them. The CDR3 length is 14 residues. Here the CDR3 reads CASSLGGAYYGYTF. The CDR3 DNA reads TGTGCCAGCAGCTTAGGGGGGGCGTACTATGGCTACACCTTC.

In this sample, this clonotype turned up many times. The chain has TRBV3-1 and TRBJ2-7; 9 bases map to TRBD2. Germline CDR1 reads LGHDT; CDR2 reads YNNKEL (reference sequence). V trimming: 2 bases; J trimming: 5 bases; junction bases outside the gene matches: 4. This CDR3 region has 14 residues. The CDR3 protein is CASSQILAGNEQYF. DNA of the CDR3: TGTGCCAGCAGCCAAATTCTAGCGGGGAACGAGCAGTACTTC.

In this sample, this clonotype turned up a few times. The rearrangement joins TRBV20-1 to TRBJ2-5; possibly TRBD1 for D (6 bases). The length of the CDR3 is 12 residues. Germline values: CDR1 DFQATT, CDR2 SNEGSKA (reference sequence). V lost 6 bases and J 5 bases, leaving 13 bases between the germline ends. CDR3 sequence: CSAKRGSETQYF. CDR3 DNA: TGCAGTGCAAAGAGGGGGAGCGAGACCCAGTACTTC.

The chain links TRBV20-1 to TRBJ1-4, with D possibly matching TRBD1 (5 bases). Germline-derived CDR1 and CDR2 are DFQATT and SNEGSKA (reference sequence). The V end was cut by 3 bases, the J end by 8 bases, with 19 bases between. The CDR3 totals 15 residues. CDR3 in DNA: TGCAGTGCTAGCCCCCGGGACCGGGAGGGGGAAAAACTGTTTTTT. Translated: CSASPRDREGEKLFF.

V usage is TRBV3-1 and J usage is TRBJ2-5; D might be TRBD2 (6 bases). CDR3 length: 14 residues. V was clipped by 1 base and J by 2 bases, with 8 bases between them. CDR1 and CDR2 (germline): LGHDT, YNNKEL (reference sequence). The CDR3 loop reads CASSQVAGQETQYF. The DNA for the CDR3 is TGTGCCAGCAGCCAAGTGGCGGGACAAGAGACCCAGTACTTC.

The table lists this clonotype with a few counts. The chain joins TRBV14 to TRBJ1-1; TRBD1 might be the D (5 bases). Trimming took off 0 bases at V and 7 bases at J, with 12 bases between the two ends. Germline CDR1 SGHDN, CDR2 FVKESK. The CDR3 contains 14 residues. The CDR3 reads CASSQDLRGGEAFF. The CDR3 bases are TGTGCCAGCAGCCAAGATCTACGGGGGGGTGAAGCTTTCTTT.

This clonotype was seen a handful of times. This rearrangement joins TRBV20-1 to TRBJ2-3; D gene uncertain. The CDR3 totals 13 residues. V dropped 0 bases and J dropped 2 bases, with 6 bases sitting between them. Germline assignment: CDR1 DFQATT and CDR2 SNEGSKA (reference sequence). The CDR3 region is CSARDYYTDTQYF. The CDR3 nucleotides read TGCAGTGCTAGAGATTACTACACAGATACGCAGTATTTT.

This clonotype was seen at least ten times. The chain links TRBV4-3 to TRBJ2-4; D may match TRBD1 or TRBD2 (5 bases each). The CDR3 is 17 amino acids. Germline V gene lookup returns CDR1 LGHNA and CDR2 YSLEER. The V gene lost 1 base and the J gene lost 0 bases, with 13 bases spanning the gap. For the CDR3, the DNA is TGCGCCAGCAGCCAAGGACGGGGCCAGGGAGCCAAAAACATTCAGTACTTC. This sequence encodes CASSQGRGQGAKNIQYF.

This clonotype was observed a few times. The chain couples TRBV7-9 to TRBJ1-1; 7 positions agree with TRBD1. The V segment lost 5 bases and the J segment 11 bases; nucleotides outside the gene matches: 14. The germline gives CDR1 SEHNR, CDR2 FQNEAQ (reference sequence). The CDR3 is 14 residues long. CDR3 amino acids: CASSPRGGPLTAFF. The CDR3 nucleotides are TGTGCCAGCAGCCCCAGGGGGGGGCCCCTGACGGCTTTCTTT.

The chain is built from TRBV7-2 and TRBJ2-2; 10 bases agree with TRBD2. The CDR3 runs to 16 residues. J gave up 7 bases and V 0 bases, and 5 bases lay outside the gene matches. The germline CDR1 and CDR2 sequences are SGHTA and FQGNSA. The CDR3 is CASSLAELAGVGELFF. The CDR3 nucleotides read TGTGCCAGCAGCTTAGCCGAGCTAGCGGGGGTCGGGGAGCTGTTTTTT.